This record concerns one T cell receptor beta chain sequence. This clone came up a few times. It has no known antigen specificity. No qualities accompany the bases; no much larger clone lies one base away. The data were obtained in a study of CD8+ T cells in alopecia areata (dated by TCRdb to the late 2010s). Background on the whole study: Treated patients were enrolled in an open-label pilot trial of oral tofacitinib at 5 to 10 mg twice daily for moderate-to-severe alopecia areata. Disease severity in treated patients was measured with the SALT score, which quantifies the percentage of affected scalp surface area. Patients received tofacitinib for 6 to 18 months and were then followed off drug for 6 months to check for delayed response and recurrence. TCRbeta CDR3 regions were amplified by immunoSEQ multiplex PCR with 35 Vbeta forward and 13 Jbeta reverse primers. Scalp tissue and sorted CD4+ and CD8+ peripheral blood T cells from patchy and totalis/universalis alopecia areata patients and from healthy controls were covered by human TCRbeta sequencing. Scalp clonality was compared among normal scalp (n=4), patchy alopecia areata scalp (n=8), and alopecia totalis/universalis scalp (n=8). Tofacitinib-treated patients had biopsies at baseline and at 4 and 24 weeks of treatment, with a later scalp biopsy in several patients. To study T cell clonal expansion in alopecia areata, the researchers applied high-throughput TCRbeta sequencing to both the C3H/HeJ mouse model and human patients. RNA came from the PAXgene miRNA kit for fixed scalp, the miRNeasy kit for PBMCs, and the RNeasy kit for mouse skin. Results the study describes overall, beyond this receptor: Compared with normal scalp, lesional scalp, particularly in alopecia totalis/universalis, had higher clonality and more expanded CD8+ clones, which suggests antigenic drive. The treated cohort was small, with a single nonresponder, so links between baseline CD8+ expansion and response need larger studies. Tofacitinib significantly decreased scalp clonality and the number of expanded CD8+ clones among the top 100 scalp clones. Unlike mouse skin, where gammadelta T cells dominate, normal human skin contains resident alphabeta T cells that get sequenced too, which complicates analysis of the scalp TCR repertoire. TCR sequences shared between patients were less clear than in mice, possibly partly because of HLA diversity in the patient population. During tofacitinib treatment, many expanded lesional clones stuck around in both scalp and blood, and this persistence may partly explain why relapse happens after treatment is stopped.

Library construction relied on the immunoSEQ multiplex PCR assay. For TCR sequencing, RNA was extracted from every sample and reverse transcribed into cDNA to serve as template. SuperScript III was used to make first-strand cDNA, primed with a 2:1 mix of oligo-dT and random hexamers. A synthetic immune receptor repertoire was used to gauge amplification bias, and whatever bias remained was removed computationally. On the study's bioinformatics: Raw reads were preprocessed to remove errors, and CDR3 was defined according to IMGT conventions as the region from the conserved cysteine to phenylalanine. Clonality was computed by normalizing Shannon entropy by log2 of the number of productive unique TCRs and subtracting the result from 1. Whether each scalp clone was CD4 or CD8 was inferred by checking scalp TCRbeta sequences against the CD4 and CD8 repertoires from sorted blood. What TCRdb holds here is the immuneACCESS table cut down to in-frame rearrangements. Part of the clones is not present; checked against another copy, under half of the missing clones reflect an unresolved V gene, and the others are unexplained. From that table come the V and J calls and clone size; the DNA was used to work out D and trimming. Counted in this sample were more than 200,000 clones; approximately 47% of them appeared once. The ten largest account for 2% to 3% of the sample.

Sequences SGHRS (CDR1) and YFSETQ (CDR2) are obtained from the germline V gene. Spanning cysteine to phenylalanine, the CDR3 consists of 11 amino acids. Only the CDR3 portion is preserved as DNA: 33 bases, with reading frame beginning at the first base. A distance of 5 bases separates the germline ends of V and J, which lose 4 bases and 5 bases respectively. The treatment or condition label of this sample denotes: oral pan-JAK inhibitor, 5-10 mg twice daily. Lesional scalp punch biopsies and peripheral blood were collected from alopecia areata patients. PBMCs were isolated by density centrifugation and stained for CD3, CD4 and CD8, and CD4+ and CD8+ T cells were sorted on a FACSAria.

Here the sequenced sample was CD4+ T cells sorted from blood, taken between weeks 36 and 40, from a patient treated with tofacitinib. The origin of this receptor is a human donor with alopecia areata. Rearrangement joined TRBV5-1 to TRBJ2-3, with the D gene call left open. The CDR3 in this case is CASSTRDTQYF. The sequence in DNA is TGCGCCAGCAGCACAAGAGATACGCAGTATTTT. Joined to the reference TRBV5-1 and TRBJ2-3 proteins, this CDR3 gives the full variable domain: KAGVTQTPRYLIKTRGQQVTLSCSPISGHRSVSWYQQTPGQGLQFLFEYFSETQRNKGNFPGRFSGRQFSNSRSEMNVSTLELGDSALYLCASSTRDTQYFGPGTRLTVL.